The T cell receptor (beta chain) described here comes from a study of PD-1 blockade in classical Hodgkin lymphoma. As for time point: cycle 4 day 1 (C4D1), after 5 to 7 weeks of nivolumab. All trial patients relapsed after autologous stem cell transplantation. Complete response, partial response or progressive disease was each patient's best response. Data came from immunoSEQ multiplex PCR; TCRdb stores just in-frame clones and leaves some out. The data contain approximately 20,000 clones, about three quarters of them singletons. General observations from the study: The study found that TCR diversity rose significantly by C4D1 in CD4+ but not CD8+ cells. Possible causes of repertoire differences, disease activity or prior therapy, remain undefined.

Details on this clone: What it binds is unknown. At the DNA level, this CDR3 is encoded by other sequences in the same sample as well.

Germline CDR1 LNHNV, CDR2 YYDKDF (reference sequence). Losses at the gene ends were 4 bases for V and 4 bases for J; bases not matched to a gene: 3. The CDR3 is 14 residues long. V is TRBV15 and J is TRBJ2-2, with TRBD2 matching 7 bases. This TCR was sampled from a human donor with classical Hodgkin lymphoma. The material sequenced was peripheral blood mononuclear cells (PBMCs), taken before the fourth cycle of nivolumab. The CDR3 is CATSNTSATGELFF. For the CDR3, the DNA is TGTGCCACCAGCAATACTAGCGCCACCGGGGAGCTGTTTTTT.